The 20 T cell receptor beta chains below were found in one sample sequenced in a study of blood T cell repertoires in COVID-19. The method was immunoSEQ multiplex PCR; TCRdb's version includes in-frame clones alone and lacks a portion of them. The table shows approximately 290,000 clones, with 70% to 90% occurring only once. The sample was PBMCs or T cells enriched from blood (not recorded which). Receptors were obtained from a woman aged 25 to 39 who had recovered from COVID-19.

V is TRBV30 and J is TRBJ1-2; unclear D gene. Germline V gene sequence: CDR1 GTSNPN, CDR2 SVGIG (reference sequence). This CDR3 is 15 amino acids long. The V and J ends lost 0 bases and 8 bases respectively, with 19 bases between them. The chain's CDR3 is CAWSVKTSLRAGYTF. The CDR3 DNA reads TGTGCCTGGAGTGTCAAGACGTCGTTGAGGGCGGGCTACACCTTC.

The chain has TRBV19 and TRBJ1-5; 7 bases agree with TRBD1. The germline V gene encodes CDR1 LNHDA and CDR2 SQIVND (reference sequence). There are 14 residues in the CDR3. J lost 10 bases, V lost 3 bases, and 9 bases had no gene match. The CDR3: CASSIGTVLGPQHF. DNA for the CDR3: TGTGCCAGTAGTATCGGGACAGTATTGGGTCCCCAGCATTTT. The complete variable domain, with remaining parts taken from reference TRBV19 and TRBJ1-5, reads DGGITQSPKYLFRKEGQNVTLSCEQNLNHDAMYWYRQDPGQGLRLIYYSQIVNDFQKGDIAEGYSVSREKKESFPLTVTSAQKNPTAFYLCASSIGTVLGPQHFGDGTRLSIL.

The chain uses TRBV6-5 and TRBJ1-1, with unresolved D. V was shortened by 5 bases and J by 4 bases, with 14 bases between the two germline ends. CDR1 is MNHEY, CDR2 SVGAGI, per germline. The CDR3 spans 14 residues. The CDR3 coding sequence is TGTGCCAGCAGTAGCCGCGATCTCCCCACTGAAGCTTTCTTT. Protein: CASSSRDLPTEAFF.

The rearrangement uses TRBV6-5 and TRBJ2-2; 9 positions agree with TRBD1. Germline-derived CDR1 and CDR2 are MNHEY and SVGAGI. CDR3 length: 15 residues. Germline trimming cut 4 bases from V and 4 bases from J; bases unmatched to any gene: 4. The CDR3 coding sequence is TGTGCCAGCAGTTCGGGACAGGGAGTCACCGGGGAGCTGTTTTTT. Its translation is CASSSGQGVTGELFF.

The chain combines TRBV6-1 with TRBJ1-6; D is unresolved. Trimming took 3 bases from V and 7 from J, leaving 10 bases between them. Germline values: CDR1 MNHNS, CDR2 SASEGT. This CDR3 region has 14 residues. For the CDR3, the DNA is TGTGCCAGCAGTGACGGGTTAGTGAATTCACCCCTCCACTTT. Translation: CASSDGLVNSPLHF.

The chain has TRBV7-9 and TRBJ2-1; 8 bases are a match to TRBD1. Germline values: CDR1 SEHNR, CDR2 FQNEAQ (reference sequence). CDR3 length equals 16 residues. V lost 0 bases, J lost 5 bases, and 6 bases stayed unmatched. Written as DNA, the CDR3 is TGTGCCAGCAGCTTAGCAGGCAGGGGGCCCCACAATGAGCAGTTCTTC. Translated: CASSLAGRGPHNEQFF.

The genes are TRBV7-9 and TRBJ1-2; 9 nucleotides agree with TRBD1. V dropped 3 bases and J dropped 6; count of bases not matched to a gene: 2. This CDR3 contains 13 residues. Germline CDR1 SEHNR, CDR2 FQNEAQ (reference sequence). CDR3 residues: CASSLGQGDGYTF. CDR3 in DNA: TGTGCCAGCAGCTTGGGACAGGGAGATGGCTACACCTTC.

The chain couples TRBV15 to TRBJ1-5, with D maybe TRBD1 (6 bases). CDR1 LNHNV and CDR2 YYDKDF come from the germline V gene (reference sequence). V gave up 5 bases and J gave up 4 bases, with 12 bases separating them. The CDR3 loop spans 14 amino acids. The CDR3 nucleotides read TGTGCCACCAGCTCCGGACAGCCGAATCAGCCCCAGCATTTT. Residues: CATSSGQPNQPQHF. Full variable domain (rest looked up from reference TRBV15 and TRBJ1-5): DAMVIQNPRYQVTQFGKPVTLSCSQTLNHNVMYWYQQKSSQAPKLLFHYYDKDFNNEADTPDNFQSRRPNTSFCFLDIRSPGLGDTAMYLCATSSGQPNQPQHFGDGTRLSIL.

This chain uses TRBV6-1 with TRBJ1-2; TRBD1 matches 8 bases. V was pared by 2 bases and J by 5 bases, with 13 bases of the junction left unmatched. The CDR3 extends over 17 amino acids. Germline CDR1 is MNHNS and CDR2 is SASEGT. The CDR3 DNA reads as TGTGCCAGCAGTGAATGGGACCTCGGACAGGGACATTATGGCTACACCTTC. This encodes CASSEWDLGQGHYGYTF.

The chain carries TRBV18 and TRBJ2-3; 9 bases agree with TRBD2. The CDR3 runs to 15 residues. The ends lost 3 bases at V and 2 bases at J; junction bases unmatched: 3. Germline CDR1 KGHSH, CDR2 LQKENI. The CDR3: CASSPGGRATDTQYF. CDR3 DNA: TGTGCCAGCTCACCGGGCGGGAGGGCCACAGATACGCAGTATTTT. Drawing the rest from reference TRBV18 and TRBJ2-3, the complete variable domain is NAGVMQNPRHLVRRRGQEARLRCSPMKGHSHVYWYRQLPEEGLKFMVYLQKENIIDESGMPKERFSAEFPKEGPSILRIQQVVRGDSAAYFCASSPGGRATDTQYFGPGTRLTVL.

The chain joins TRBV5-1 to TRBJ1-2, with TRBD1 matching 7 bases. V lost 5 bases to trimming and J lost 0 bases; unmatched junction nucleotides: 10. Germline loops: CDR1 SGHRS, CDR2 YFSETQ. This CDR3 comprises 16 residues. The CDR3: CASSPDRPLSNYGYTF. For the CDR3, the DNA is TGCGCCAGCAGTCCGGACAGGCCTCTATCTAACTATGGCTACACCTTC.

J is TRBJ1-2 and V is TRBV7-2; D gene ambiguous. The V end was cut by 5 bases, the J end by 7 bases, with 23 bases between. The CDR3 is made up of 16 amino acids. In germline, CDR1 is SGHTA, CDR2 FQGNSA. The CDR3 is CASSPIGEGSGGGYTF. The CDR3 DNA reads TGTGCCAGCAGCCCAATTGGGGAGGGCTCAGGAGGTGGCTACACCTTC.

The chain couples TRBV11-2 to TRBJ2-6; the match to TRBD1 covers 7 bases. The V segment lost 4 bases and the J segment 0 bases; nucleotides outside the gene matches: 12. The CDR3 consists of 19 residues. CDR1 is SGHAT, CDR2 FQNNGV, per germline. CDR3 coding DNA: TGTGCCAGCAGCTCCCCCCGAAGGGGGCCCCTCTCTGGGGCCAACGTCCTGACTTTC. As protein: CASSSPRRGPLSGANVLTF.

CDR3 DNA sequence: TGCGCCAGCAGTGATGGAGGATCTACAGGAAACACCATATATTTT. Its translation: CASSDGGSTGNTIYF. V and J are TRBV10-1 and TRBJ1-3; D gene uncertain. Germline V CDR1 and CDR2: WNHNN, SYGVQD (reference sequence). V lost 3 bases and J lost 4, with 13 bases in between. The CDR3 has 15 amino acids.

The chain joins TRBV18 to TRBJ1-4; 12 bases are a match to TRBD1. This CDR3 contains 15 residues. The junction had 4 bases not matched to a gene; V was cut back by 6 bases and J by 5 bases. Germline loops: CDR1 KGHSH, CDR2 LQKENI. CDR3 sequence: CASSRDRGPNEKLFF. CDR3 DNA: TGTGCCAGCTCCCGGGACAGGGGGCCCAATGAAAAACTGTTTTTT.

The chain joins TRBV7-9 to TRBJ1-2; 9 nucleotides match TRBD1. With V trimmed by 4 bases and J by 1 base, 13 bases remained unmatched. The CDR3 has 18 residues. CDR1 and CDR2 (germline): SEHNR, FQNEAQ (reference sequence). The CDR3 loop is CASSSLGGTGTFNYGYTF. The CDR3 DNA follows: TGTGCCAGCAGCTCATTAGGGGGGACAGGGACCTTTAACTATGGCTACACCTTC.

This clone was counted between two and nine times. J is TRBJ1-6 and V is TRBV10-1; D unclear. CDR1 and CDR2 from the germline V gene are WNHNN and SYGVQD (reference sequence). The length of the CDR3 is 13 residues. Trimming cost V 2 bases and J 8 bases, with 7 bases left between them. The DNA for the CDR3 is TGCGCCAGCAGTGAGGTCCTTGATTCACCCCTCCACTTT. This translates into CASSEVLDSPLHF.

The chain uses TRBV28 and TRBJ2-7; TRBD1 aligns across 9 bases. V lost 2 bases to trimming and J lost 4 bases; unmatched junction nucleotides: 3. Germline values: CDR1 MDHEN, CDR2 SYDVKM. There are 14 residues in the CDR3. The CDR3 here is CASSLGQGRYEQYF. The CDR3 bases are TGTGCCAGCAGTTTAGGACAGGGGAGGTACGAGCAGTACTTC. Full variable domain (remainder filled in from reference TRBV28 and TRBJ2-7): DVKVTQSSRYLVKRTGEKVFLECVQDMDHENMFWYRQDPGLGLRLIYFSYDVKMKEKGDIPEGYSVSREKKERFSLILESASTNQTSMYLCASSLGQGRYEQYFGPGTRLTVT.

The chain employs TRBV7-9 and TRBJ2-7; 8 bases align to TRBD1. J lost 0 bases, V lost 6 bases, and 7 bases had no gene match. The CDR3 length is 15 residues. The germline V gene encodes CDR1 SEHNR and CDR2 FQNEAQ (reference sequence). Written as DNA, the CDR3 is TGTGCCAGCAGTCGCGGGACAGGCTACTCCTACGAGCAGTACTTC. Its translation is CASSRGTGYSYEQYF.

The chain combines TRBV7-6 with TRBJ2-5; 8 nucleotides match TRBD2. The CDR3 is 16 amino acids. Germline trimming cut 5 bases from V and 4 bases from J; bases unmatched to any gene: 12. The germline gives CDR1 SGHVS, CDR2 FNYEAQ. CDR3 DNA sequence: TGTGCCAGCAGCACAGATGAGCGGGGGTTGAGAGAGACCCAGTACTTC. Translation: CASSTDERGLRETQYF.